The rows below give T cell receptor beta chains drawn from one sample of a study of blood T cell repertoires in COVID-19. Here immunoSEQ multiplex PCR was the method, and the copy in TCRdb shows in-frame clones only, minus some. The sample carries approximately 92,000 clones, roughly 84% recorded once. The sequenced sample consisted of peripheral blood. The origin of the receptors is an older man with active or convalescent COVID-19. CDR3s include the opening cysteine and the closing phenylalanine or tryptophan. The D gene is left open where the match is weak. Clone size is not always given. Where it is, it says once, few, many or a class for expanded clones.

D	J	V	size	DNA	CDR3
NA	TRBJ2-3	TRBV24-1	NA	TGTGCCACCAGTGATTTTAGCAATACGCAGTATTTT	CATSDFSNTQYF
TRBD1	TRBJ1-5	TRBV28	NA	TGTGCCAGCAGTTTTTCCAGGGGGCCCCATCAGCCCCAGCATTTT	CASSFSRGPHQPQHF
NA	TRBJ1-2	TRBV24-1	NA	TGTGCCACCAGTGAGTCGAGGGGGTATGGCTACACCTTC	CATSESRGYGYTF
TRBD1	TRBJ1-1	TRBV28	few	TGTGCCAGCAGTTTACCCGCGGGACAGTTGAACACTGAAGCTTTCTTT	CASSLPAGQLNTEAFF
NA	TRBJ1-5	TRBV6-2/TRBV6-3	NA	TGTGCCAGCAGTCAGAACGGCCAGGGCAATCAGCCCCAGCATTTT	CASSQNGQGNQPQHF
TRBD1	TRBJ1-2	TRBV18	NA	TGTGCCAGCTCACCAGGTTCAGGGGGAGGCTATGGCTACACCTTC	CASSPGSGGGYGYTF
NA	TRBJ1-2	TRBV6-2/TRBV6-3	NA	TGTGCCAGCAGTGACAGGTCCTATGGCTACACCTTC	CASSDRSYGYTF
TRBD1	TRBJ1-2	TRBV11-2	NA	TGTGCCAGCAGCTTAGGAGGGGGCGCTAGCCATGGCTACACCTTC	CASSLGGGASHGYTF
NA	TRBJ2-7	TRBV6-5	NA	TGTGCCAGCAAATTCCGGGTCGCCTACGAGCAGTACTTC	CASKFRVAYEQYF
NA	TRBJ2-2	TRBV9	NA	TGTGCCAGCAGCAGACCGCCCCTAGGGGGGGGAGGGGGCACCGGGGAGCTGTTTTTT	CASSRPPLGGGGGTGELFF
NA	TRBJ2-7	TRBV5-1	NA	TGCGCCAGCAGCTTGGCTCCGGGGTCGGCCTACGAGCAGTACTTC	CASSLAPGSAYEQYF
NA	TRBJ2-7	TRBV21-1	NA	TGTGCCAGCATCTTGAAACCCGACAGGGGGCCCTACGAGCAGTACTTC	CASILKPDRGPYEQYF
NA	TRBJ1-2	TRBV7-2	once	TGTGCCAGCAGCGACCGCCGGACAGCAGCTAACTATGGCTACACCTTC	CASSDRRTAANYGYTF
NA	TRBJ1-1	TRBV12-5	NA	TGTGCTAGTGGTTCATCGGGGGGCACTGAAGCTTTCTTT	CASGSSGGTEAFF
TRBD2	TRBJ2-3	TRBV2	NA	TGTGCCAGCAGTAACAGCGGGGGGCCCACAGATACGCAGTATTTT	CASSNSGGPTDTQYF
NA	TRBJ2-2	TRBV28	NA	TGTGCAGCGAGGGTCCCGAACACCGGGGAGCTGTTTTTT	CAARVPNTGELFF
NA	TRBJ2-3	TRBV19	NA	TGTGCCAGTAGTATCAGGGGCCGGATTAGCACAGATACGCAGTATTTT	CASSIRGRISTDTQYF
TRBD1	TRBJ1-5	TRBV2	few	TGTGCCAGCAGTGACGGACAGGGCAACGGGCCCCAGCATTTT	CASSDGQGNGPQHF
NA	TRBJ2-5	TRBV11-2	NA	TGTGCCAGCAGCCAATTTCGACGGGGGGCAGAGACCCAGTACTTC	CASSQFRRGAETQYF
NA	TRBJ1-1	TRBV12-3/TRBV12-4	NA	TGTGCCAGCAGTTTTGCTGGGGCGCGGCGAGCTTTCTTT	CASSFAGARRAFF
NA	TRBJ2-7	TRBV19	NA	TGTGCCAGTAGTATATCCGGATCCTCGCCCGGGACACCGATGATTTACGAGCAGTACTTC	CASSISGSSPGTPMIYEQYF
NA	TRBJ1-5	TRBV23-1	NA	TGCGCCAGCAGTCCTTTACAGCTTAGCAATCAGCCCCAGCATTTT	CASSPLQLSNQPQHF
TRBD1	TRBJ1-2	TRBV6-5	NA	TGTGCCAGCAGTTACCGGGACAGGAACTATGGCTACACCTTC	CASSYRDRNYGYTF
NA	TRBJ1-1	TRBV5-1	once	TGCGCCAGCAGCTTTGCAGGGGCCGGGAACACTGAAGCTTTCTTT	CASSFAGAGNTEAFF
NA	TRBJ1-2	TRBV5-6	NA	TGTGCCAGCAGCTTGTCTCATACAGGGAACTATGGCTACACCTTC	CASSLSHTGNYGYTF
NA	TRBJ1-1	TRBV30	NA	TGTGCCTGGAGTTCAGGGCCAGGCAACACTGAAGCTTTCTTT	CAWSSGPGNTEAFF
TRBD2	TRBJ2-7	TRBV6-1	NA	TGTGCCAGCAGTGAAGAAGCGGGGACTAGCTCCTACGAGCAGTACTTC	CASSEEAGTSSYEQYF
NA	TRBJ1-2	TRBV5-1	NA	TGCGCCAGCAGCTTGTCGGCAGGCTATGGCTACACCTTC	CASSLSAGYGYTF
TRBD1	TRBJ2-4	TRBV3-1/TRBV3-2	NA	TGTGCCAGCAGCCTCTCGGGACAGGGGTACATTCAGTACTTC	CASSLSGQGYIQYF
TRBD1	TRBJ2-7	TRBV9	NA	TGTGCCAGCAGCTATACGGACAGGGACTCCTACGAGCAGTACTTC	CASSYTDRDSYEQYF
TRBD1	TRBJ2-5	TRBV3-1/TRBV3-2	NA	TGTGCCAGCAGCCACGGACAGGAAGAGACCCAGTACTTC	CASSHGQEETQYF